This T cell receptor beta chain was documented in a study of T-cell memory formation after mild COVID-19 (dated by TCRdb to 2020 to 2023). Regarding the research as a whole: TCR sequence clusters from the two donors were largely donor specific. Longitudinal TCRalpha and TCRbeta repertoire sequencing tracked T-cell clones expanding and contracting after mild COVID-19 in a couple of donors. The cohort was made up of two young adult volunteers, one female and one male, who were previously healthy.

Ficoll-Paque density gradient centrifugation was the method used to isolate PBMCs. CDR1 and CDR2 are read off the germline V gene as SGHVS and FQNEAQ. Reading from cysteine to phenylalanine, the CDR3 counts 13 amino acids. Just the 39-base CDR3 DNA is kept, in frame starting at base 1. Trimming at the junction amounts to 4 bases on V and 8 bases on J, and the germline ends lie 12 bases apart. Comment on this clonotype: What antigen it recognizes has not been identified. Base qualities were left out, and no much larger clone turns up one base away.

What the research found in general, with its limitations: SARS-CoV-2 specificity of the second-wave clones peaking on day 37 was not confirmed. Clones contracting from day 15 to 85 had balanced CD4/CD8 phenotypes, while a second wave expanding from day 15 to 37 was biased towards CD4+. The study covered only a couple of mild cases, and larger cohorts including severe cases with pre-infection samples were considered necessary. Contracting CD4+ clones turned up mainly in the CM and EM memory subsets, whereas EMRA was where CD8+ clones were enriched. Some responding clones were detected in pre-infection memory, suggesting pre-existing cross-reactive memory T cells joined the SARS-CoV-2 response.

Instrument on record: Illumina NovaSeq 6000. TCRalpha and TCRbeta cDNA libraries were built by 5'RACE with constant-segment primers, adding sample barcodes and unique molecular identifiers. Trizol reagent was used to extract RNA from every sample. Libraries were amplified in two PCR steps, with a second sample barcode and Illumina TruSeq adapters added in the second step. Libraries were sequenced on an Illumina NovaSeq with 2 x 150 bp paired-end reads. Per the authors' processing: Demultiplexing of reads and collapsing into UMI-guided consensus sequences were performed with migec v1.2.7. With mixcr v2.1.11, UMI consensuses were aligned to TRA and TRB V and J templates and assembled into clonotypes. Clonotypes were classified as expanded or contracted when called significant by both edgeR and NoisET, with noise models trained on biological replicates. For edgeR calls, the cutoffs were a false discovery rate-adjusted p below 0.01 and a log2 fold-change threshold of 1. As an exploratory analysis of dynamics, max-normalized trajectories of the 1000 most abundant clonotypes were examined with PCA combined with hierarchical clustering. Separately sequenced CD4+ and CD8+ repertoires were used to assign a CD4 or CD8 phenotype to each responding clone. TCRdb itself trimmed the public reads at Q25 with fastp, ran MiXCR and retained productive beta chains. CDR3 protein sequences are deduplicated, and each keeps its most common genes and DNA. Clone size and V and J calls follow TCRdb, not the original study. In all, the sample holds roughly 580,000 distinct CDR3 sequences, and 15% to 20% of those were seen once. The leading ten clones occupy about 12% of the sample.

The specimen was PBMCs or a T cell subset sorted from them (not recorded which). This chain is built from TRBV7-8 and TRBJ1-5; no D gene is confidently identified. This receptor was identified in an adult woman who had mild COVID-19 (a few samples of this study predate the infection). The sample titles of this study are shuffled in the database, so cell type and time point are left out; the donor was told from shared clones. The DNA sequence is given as TGTGCCAGCAGCTCGGATACATGGGAGCCCCAGCATTTT. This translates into CASSSDTWEPQHF.